A selection of T cell receptor beta chains follows, all from one sample in a study of blood T cell repertoires in COVID-19. Clones were read by immunoSEQ multiplex PCR, and TCRdb kept only the in-frame ones, dropping some. The table shows about 42,000 clones, with 92% occurring only once. Sequencing input: peripheral blood. These receptors were taken from a man aged 45-65 years with active COVID-19. CDR3s include the opening cysteine and the closing phenylalanine or tryptophan. Each record gives: clone size, J gene, V gene, CDR3 protein. The size of a clone is reported for some rows only, either as once, few or many, or as a class for expanded clones.

.,TRBJ2-5,TRBV19,CASSIGGQETQYF
.,TRBJ1-6,TRBV2,CASTQGRRRDSPLHF
.,TRBJ2-7,TRBV9,CASSAASKAREQYF
.,TRBJ2-1,TRBV6-6,CASSYSREGDEQFF
once,TRBJ1-1,TRBV15,CATSRTRQTEAFF
.,TRBJ2-1,TRBV27,CASRLGIPSYNEQFF
.,TRBJ2-1,TRBV7-9,CASSSNRLAGVLTDNEQFF
.,TRBJ2-1,TRBV7-9,CASRTSGNNEQFF
.,TRBJ2-5,TRBV11-2,CASSLEPGRETQYF
.,TRBJ2-3,TRBV4-1,CASSQRLPPGWADTQYF
once,TRBJ2-7,TRBV27,CASGWGTGTGEQYF
.,TRBJ1-4,TRBV6-5,CASRRTGRKEKLFF
few,TRBJ2-2,TRBV7-9,CASSQITGELFF
.,TRBJ2-1,TRBV15,CATSRTSGVIGQAEQFF
once,TRBJ2-1,TRBV7-6,CASSRGLAGAGSEQFF
.,TRBJ1-1,TRBV5-1,CASSLWRGPEAFF
.,TRBJ1-2,TRBV18,CASSPPGQGMLGYTF
.,TRBJ1-2,TRBV10-3,CAISDPSTYGYTF
.,TRBJ2-5,TRBV29-1,CSGTEREGIETQYF
.,TRBJ2-1,TRBV19,CASPSGQGAVHEQFF
.,TRBJ1-6,TRBV29-1,CSASSGNSPLHF
.,TRBJ1-4,TRBV20-1,CSASSGINEKLFF
.,TRBJ2-2,TRBV5-1,CASSPTGATGELFF
.,TRBJ1-6,TRBV19,CASSIAPERNSPLHF
.,TRBJ2-1,TRBV7-9,CASSLTGAGDNEQFF
.,TRBJ2-2,TRBV4-1,CASSWLRVEGIDTGELFF
.,TRBJ1-5,TRBV12-3/TRBV12-4,CASTDFNQPQHF
.,TRBJ1-6,TRBV2,CASCARSSYNSPLHF
.,TRBJ2-7,TRBV7-6,CASSLAPWGGESSYEQYF
.,TRBJ2-7,TRBV6-5,CASGGTKVSEQYF
.,TRBJ2-5,TRBV25-1,CASSEYGRAQETQYF
.,TRBJ2-7,TRBV30,CAWTGRANNEQYF
.,TRBJ2-3,TRBV2,CASSGTSRTDTQYF
.,TRBJ2-7,TRBV20-1,CSASRRGLSYEQYF
.,TRBJ1-1,TRBV11-2,CASSFNEDTEAFF
.,TRBJ1-5,TRBV7-8,CASSLKGQGGISNQPQHF
.,TRBJ2-3,TRBV19,CASRGTSGTDTQYF
.,TRBJ1-3,TRBV6-1,CASSELGAGNTIYF
.,TRBJ1-1,TRBV3-1/TRBV3-2,CASSQTENTEAFF